This T cell receptor beta chain originates from a study of spatial heterogeneity in lung cancer. Whole-study findings and limits: Tracking of tumor mutation counts was seen in expanded intratumoral alpha and beta TCR counts.

This sample's time point: sample taken at primary tumor resection. The germline CDR1 and CDR2 sequences are SGHVS and FQNEAQ. This CDR3 has 15 residues. Trimming took off 2 bases at V and 7 bases at J, with 15 bases between the two ends. TCRdb fed the 5' RACE reads into MiXCR, producing one record per CDR3 protein. The data show some 3,200 distinct CDR3 sequences, about 15% seen once. In this sample, this clonotype turned up a few times. Antigen: not known. The chain has TRBV7-8 and TRBJ1-5, with D perhaps TRBD1 (5 bases). The TCR originated in a male donor with early-stage non-small cell lung cancer. Material: lung tumor tissue, obtained at surgery. The CDR3, as DNA: TGTGCCAGCAGCTTATGGGGGGAAGCAAACCAGCCCCAGCATTTT. It translates to CASSLWGEANQPQHF.